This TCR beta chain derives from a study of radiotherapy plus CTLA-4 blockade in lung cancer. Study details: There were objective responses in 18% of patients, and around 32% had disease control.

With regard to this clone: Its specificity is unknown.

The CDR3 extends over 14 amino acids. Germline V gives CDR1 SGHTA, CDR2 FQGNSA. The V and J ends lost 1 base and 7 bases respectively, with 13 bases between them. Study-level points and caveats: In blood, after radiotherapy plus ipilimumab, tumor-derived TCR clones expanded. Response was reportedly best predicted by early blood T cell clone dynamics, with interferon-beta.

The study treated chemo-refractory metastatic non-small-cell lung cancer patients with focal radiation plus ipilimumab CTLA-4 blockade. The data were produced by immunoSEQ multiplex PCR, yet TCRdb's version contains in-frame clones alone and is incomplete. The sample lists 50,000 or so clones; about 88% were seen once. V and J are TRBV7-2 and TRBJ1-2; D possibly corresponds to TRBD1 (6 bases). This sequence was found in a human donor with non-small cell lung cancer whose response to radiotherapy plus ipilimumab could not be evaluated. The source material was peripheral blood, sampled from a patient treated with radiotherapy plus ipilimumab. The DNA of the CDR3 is TGTGCCAGCAGCTTAGTCACAGGGACATCTGGCTACACCTTC. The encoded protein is CASSLVTGTSGYTF.